This entry lists 5 T cell receptor beta chains sequenced from one sample in a study of cytomegalovirus exposure and HLA in healthy donors. With 60 Vbeta and 13 Jbeta primers, the PCR was carried out. Data came from immunoSEQ multiplex PCR; TCRdb stores just in-frame clones and leaves some out. This sample has fewer than 250,000 clones; 79% occur once, and the top ten carry 1.6%. The sequenced sample was PBMCs. The receptor set was obtained from a woman aged 50 to 60 in good health and CMV-seronegative.

V usage is TRBV5-1 and J usage is TRBJ2-1, with 11 bases matching TRBD2. This CDR3 has 19 residues. V lost 0 bases to trimming and J lost 4 bases; unmatched junction nucleotides: 12. Germline V gives CDR1 SGHRS, CDR2 YFSETQ. CDR3 sequence reads: CASSLAAALGLAVYNEQFF. CDR3 sequence (DNA): TGCGCCAGCAGCTTGGCCGCGGCCCTGGGACTAGCGGTATACAATGAGCAGTTCTTC.

The chain joins TRBV11-2 to TRBJ2-3; D call uncertain. The germline V and J ends were trimmed by 1 base and 3 bases, with 11 bases remaining between them. Germline V gives CDR1 SGHAT, CDR2 FQNNGV. The CDR3 loop spans 15 amino acids. CDR3 sequence: CASSLGAGITDTQYF. The CDR3 DNA sequence: TGTGCCAGCAGCTTAGGGGCAGGAATAACAGATACGCAGTATTTT.

This chain connects TRBV7-2 to TRBJ1-1; a possible D gene is TRBD1 (5 bases). Germline V CDR1 and CDR2: SGHTA, FQGNSA. The CDR3 runs to 15 residues. V lost 2 bases to trimming and J lost 1 base, with 11 bases between them. CDR3 bases: TGTGCCAGCAGCTTAAATTCAGACAGGAACACTGAAGCTTTCTTT. Encoded protein: CASSLNSDRNTEAFF.

The chain recombines TRBV27 with TRBJ1-6; no definite D call. Trimming pared 5 bases from V and 1 base from J, leaving 6 bases between. The CDR3 consists of 14 residues. Germline-derived CDR1 and CDR2 are MNHEY and SMNVEV (reference sequence). The CDR3 protein is CASSHQSYNSPLHF. The CDR3 DNA sequence: TGTGCCAGCAGTCACCAGTCCTATAATTCACCCCTCCACTTT.

The V and J genes are TRBV28 and TRBJ2-7, with 7 nucleotides matching TRBD1. The trim removed 5 bases at V and 5 bases at J, leaving 9 bases unmatched. The CDR3 consists of 14 residues. Germline values: CDR1 MDHEN, CDR2 SYDVKM. The CDR3 nucleotides read TGTGCCAGCAGTGTATCGACAGGGTCCCACGAGCAGTACTTC. Protein sequence: CASSVSTGSHEQYF.